Shown below are 29 T cell receptor beta chains from a single sample sequenced in a study of yellow fever vaccine responses in identical twins. TCRdb used MiXCR to reprocess the RT-PCR reads, holding one entry per CDR3 protein. The profile shows some 35,000 distinct CDR3 sequences, less than 70% of them singletons. This specimen was T cells from blood (PBMCs), unsorted or a sorted subset (not recorded which), taken before or after yellow fever vaccination (not recorded which). These receptors originate from a young woman who received the yellow fever vaccine.

A few counts support this clonotype. This chain uses TRBV4-1 with TRBJ1-4; 8 nucleotides match TRBD1. V shed 1 base and J 8 bases; nucleotides not matched to a gene: 6. Germline V gives CDR1 MGHRA, CDR2 YSYEKL. The length of the CDR3 is 15 residues. The CDR3 DNA reads TGCGCCAGCAGCCAAGGAGACAGGGGACCCGAAAAACTGTTTTTT. Translation gives CASSQGDRGPEKLFF.

This clonotype was counted only a few times. The gene calls are TRBV6-1 and TRBJ2-1, with TRBD2 matching 7 bases. Germline CDR1 MNHNS, CDR2 SASEGT. The length of the CDR3 is 18 residues. The ends lost 8 bases at V and 1 base at J; junction bases unmatched: 17. Written as DNA, the CDR3 is TGTGCCAGCCACGGGGCTAGCGGAGGAGATATATCCTACAATGAGCAGTTCTTC. Translated, it gives CASHGASGGDISYNEQFF.

This chain joins TRBV18 and TRBJ1-1, with D possibly being TRBD1 (5 bases). Germline V gene lookup returns CDR1 KGHSH and CDR2 LQKENI. V lost 4 bases and J 4 bases, leaving 13 bases between the germline ends. This CDR3 comprises 14 residues. Here the CDR3 DNA reads TGTGCCAGCTCACTACAGGCCGCTAGCACTGAAGCTTTCTTT. It translates to CASSLQAASTEAFF.

The chain combines TRBV7-9 with TRBJ2-5, with D perhaps TRBD1 (7 bases). This CDR3 comprises 14 residues. Germline V gene sequence: CDR1 SEHNR, CDR2 FQNEAQ (reference sequence). The V and J ends lost 3 bases and 2 bases respectively, with 10 bases between them. CDR3 in amino acids: CASSFPGGQETQYF. The CDR3 coding sequence is TGTGCCAGCAGCTTCCCAGGGGGGCAAGAGACCCAGTACTTC.

This clonotype was seen only a few times. In DNA form, the CDR3 reads TGTGCCAGCATCAGGGGGCGAACCGGGGAGCTGTTTTTT. Its protein is CASIRGRTGELFF. The genes are TRBV28 and TRBJ2-2; TRBD1 matches at 8 bases. There are 13 residues in the CDR3. Germline V lookup: CDR1 MDHEN, CDR2 SYDVKM. The V and J ends lost 7 bases and 5 bases, in that order; junction bases with no gene match: 3.

The chain recombines TRBV29-1 with TRBJ2-7; weak D call: TRBD1 (6 bases). Germline V gene data show CDR1 as SQVTM and CDR2 as ANQGSEA. Deletions cut 6 bases from V and 0 bases from J, with 9 bases between. CDR3 length equals 12 residues. This chain's CDR3 is CSVGQFSYEQYF. The CDR3 DNA follows: TGCAGCGTCGGACAGTTCTCCTACGAGCAGTACTTC.

The V gene is TRBV2, the J gene TRBJ1-1; no firm D call. Germline CDR1 and CDR2: SNHLY and FYNNEI. Between the trimmed V and J ends, which lost 4 bases and 6 bases, there was a span of 6 bases. CDR3 size: 11 residues. The CDR3 protein is CASSGGAEAFF. As DNA, the CDR3 is TGTGCCAGCAGTGGTGGCGCTGAAGCTTTCTTT.

The genes are TRBV7-6 and TRBJ2-5; D is unresolved. V lost 1 base to trimming and J lost 7 bases, with 10 bases between them. This CDR3 contains 13 residues. Per germline, CDR1 SGHVS and CDR2 FNYEAQ. CDR3 in amino acids: CASSLGGPGTQYF. Here the CDR3 DNA reads TGTGCCAGCAGCTTAGGTGGCCCCGGGACCCAGTACTTC.

The chain links TRBV5-1 to TRBJ1-4; 7 nucleotides align to TRBD1. In germline, CDR1 is SGHRS, CDR2 YFSETQ. The CDR3 spans 15 residues. Germline trimming cut 0 bases from V and 3 bases from J; bases unmatched to any gene: 2. CDR3: CASSLEGASNEKLFF. Written as DNA, the CDR3 is TGCGCCAGCAGCTTGGAGGGGGCGTCTAATGAAAAACTGTTTTTT.

This clonotype was counted between two and nine times. The rearrangement links TRBV20-1 to TRBJ2-2, with 7 bases identical to TRBD1. The CDR3 has 14 residues. Germline CDR1 is DFQATT and CDR2 is SNEGSKA (reference sequence). V was pared by 1 base and J by 7 bases, with 6 bases of the junction left unmatched. The CDR3 here is CSARAGQRHGELFF. CDR3 nucleotides: TGCAGTGCTAGAGCGGGACAGCGACACGGGGAGCTGTTTTTT.

The chain recombines TRBV14 with TRBJ2-5, with D uncertain. CDR1 is SGHDN, CDR2 FVKESK, per germline. There are 14 residues in the CDR3. V lost 2 bases and J lost 0, with 7 bases in between. The CDR3 here is CASSQRGYQETQYF. The CDR3 DNA sequence: TGTGCCAGCAGCCAAAGAGGTTACCAAGAGACCCAGTACTTC.

This chain joins TRBV6-6 and TRBJ2-1; TRBD2 matches at 7 bases. CDR3 size: 14 residues. Germline-derived CDR1 and CDR2 are MNHNY and SVGAGI (reference sequence). Unmatched junction bases numbered 8, after V lost 5 bases and J lost 7 bases. CDR3 sequence: CASSPGLVANEQFF. As DNA, the CDR3 is TGTGCCAGCAGTCCCGGACTAGTTGCGAATGAGCAGTTCTTC.

This clonotype was seen a single time. DNA for the CDR3: TGTGCCAGCAGCCTGGAGGGACAGCTGTACGAGCAGTACTTC. It is translated as CASSLEGQLYEQYF. V gene TRBV5-4 combines with J gene TRBJ2-7; D possibly corresponds to TRBD1 (7 bases). There are 14 residues in the CDR3. Trimming took off 4 bases at V and 4 bases at J, with 15 bases between the two ends. CDR1 SGHNT and CDR2 YYREEE come from the germline V gene (reference sequence).

The V call is TRBV29-1, the J call TRBJ2-2; either TRBD1 or TRBD2 may fit D (5 bases each). The CDR3 covers 11 residues. Trimming shortened V by 6 bases and J by 6 bases, and 8 bases separated the two germline ends. In germline, CDR1 is SQVTM, CDR2 ANQGSEA. Here the CDR3 DNA reads TGCAGCGTCGGGACCGCCGGGGAGCTGTTTTTT. It specifies CSVGTAGELFF.

The J gene is TRBJ2-5, the V gene TRBV10-3; 7 bases align to TRBD2. Germline V gene lookup returns CDR1 ENHRY and CDR2 SYGVKD. The CDR3 covers 12 residues. J was trimmed by 5 bases and V by 10 bases; bases with no gene match: 7. CDR3 coding DNA: TGTGCCACCGCGGGGGTCGGGGAGACCCAGTACTTC. This encodes CATAGVGETQYF.

This chain joins TRBV10-3 and TRBJ1-5; unclear D gene. The germline V gene has CDR1 ENHRY and CDR2 SYGVKD. The CDR3 consists of 16 residues. Trimming left V 0 bases short and J 4 bases short, with 13 bases between. In DNA, the CDR3 is TGTGCCATCAGTGAGTCGACTGGGGTCTTTAATCAGCCCCAGCATTTT. Protein product: CAISESTGVFNQPQHF.

The chain carries TRBV7-3 and TRBJ2-2; TRBD1 or TRBD2 may be the D gene (5 bases each). The CDR3 loop spans 17 amino acids. The germline gives CDR1 SGHTA, CDR2 FQGTGA. The ends were cut back, 5 bases at V and 7 bases at J, with 23 bases in the middle. CDR3 protein: CASSLTPGPYSGGELFF. The CDR3 DNA is TGTGCCAGCAGCCTCACACCGGGACCTTACTCGGGCGGGGAGCTGTTTTTT. The entire variable domain, with the rest obtained from reference TRBV7-3 and TRBJ2-2, is as follows: GAGVSQTPSNKVTEKGKYVELRCDPISGHTALYWYRQSLGQGPEFLIYFQGTGAADDSGLPNDRFFAVRPEGSVSTLKIQRTERGDSAVYLCASSLTPGPYSGGELFFGEGSRLTVL.

The CDR3 DNA sequence: TGTGCCAGCAGTTTCGGACAGGGGCAAGAGACCCAGTACTTC. Translating gives CASSFGQGQETQYF. V usage is TRBV12-3 or TRBV12-4 and J usage is TRBJ2-5; 9 positions agree with TRBD1. V shed 3 bases, J shed 2 bases, and the junction held 1 base outside the gene matches. The length of the CDR3 is 14 residues.

The sample holds one count of this clonotype. This CDR3 reads CASSTSPGSYEQYF. The CDR3 DNA is TGTGCCAGCTCAACTTCGCCCGGGTCTTACGAGCAGTACTTC. V is TRBV18 and J is TRBJ2-7; the D is unclear. This CDR3 has 14 residues. Germline-derived CDR1 and CDR2 are KGHSH and LQKENI. Deletions cut 5 bases from V and 4 bases from J, with 15 bases between.

This chain joins TRBV11-3 and TRBJ2-7; no definite D call. The ends were cut back, 1 base at V and 2 bases at J, with 12 bases in the middle. This CDR3 region has 15 residues. From germline, CDR1 is SGHNT and CDR2 YENEEA. The CDR3 here is CASSLGSVSTYEQYV. The CDR3 DNA reads TGTGCCAGCAGCTTAGGTAGTGTCAGCACCTACGAGCAGTACGTC.

The V call is TRBV3-1, the J call TRBJ2-7; 7 positions match TRBD2. With V trimmed by 2 bases and J by 4 bases, 8 bases remained unmatched. The CDR3 loop spans 15 amino acids. Germline V CDR1 and CDR2: LGHDT, YNNKEL (reference sequence). CDR3 loop: CASSQTGRARYEQYF. DNA for the CDR3: TGTGCCAGCAGCCAAACGGGGAGGGCCCGTTACGAGCAGTACTTC.

This clonotype appeared a few times. The chain has TRBV29-1 and TRBJ2-3, with D maybe TRBD1 (5 bases). The CDR3 consists of 13 residues. V lost 6 bases and J 0 bases, leaving 10 bases between the germline ends. Germline CDR1 and CDR2: SQVTM and ANQGSEA. The CDR3 DNA sequence: TGCAGCGTCCGGGCAGGGAGCACAGATACGCAGTATTTT. It codes for CSVRAGSTDTQYF.

This clonotype was picked up a small number of times. The V call is TRBV24-1, the J call TRBJ2-1, with D possibly matching TRBD1 (5 bases). Germline assignment: CDR1 KGHDR and CDR2 SFDVKD. V was shortened by 3 bases and J by 8 bases, with 13 bases between the two germline ends. The CDR3 loop spans 14 amino acids. The CDR3 spells CATSDPGRTHEQFF. Here the CDR3 DNA reads TGTGCCACCAGTGATCCGGGCAGGACACATGAGCAGTTCTTC.

This chain uses TRBV12-3 or TRBV12-4 with TRBJ1-5; 8 positions match TRBD1. The CDR3 is 13 residues long. Trimming removed 6 bases from V and 7 bases from J; junction bases left unmatched: 5. The CDR3 region is CASSNRGDQPQHF. CDR3 DNA: TGTGCCAGCAGCAACAGGGGGGACCAGCCCCAGCATTTT.

Only a few counts were recorded for this clonotype. The chain recombines TRBV28 with TRBJ1-5; TRBD1 is a possible D gene (6 bases). The CDR3 spans 15 residues. The germline V gene encodes CDR1 MDHEN and CDR2 SYDVKM. V shed 7 bases and J shed 6 bases, with 19 bases lying between them. The CDR3 here is CASTIYARGSQPQHF. In nucleotides, the CDR3 is TGTGCCAGCACCATTTATGCTAGGGGGAGTCAGCCCCAGCATTTT.

V and J are TRBV29-1 and TRBJ2-1, with no clear D. Trimming removed 4 bases at V and 6 bases at J, with 10 bases between. CDR1 and CDR2 from the germline V gene are SQVTM and ANQGSEA. The CDR3 contains 12 residues. The DNA for the CDR3 is TGCAGCGTTGTGGGCCTTGGCAATGAGCAGTTCTTC. Translation: CSVVGLGNEQFF.

CDR3 bases: TGTGCCAGCAGCTTACGACTAGCGTACGATGAGCAGTTCTTC. Translated, it gives CASSLRLAYDEQFF. V gene TRBV11-2 combines with J gene TRBJ2-1; 8 nucleotides line up with TRBD2. Germline-derived CDR1 and CDR2 are SGHAT and FQNNGV. Trimming cost V 2 bases and J 8 bases; bases outside gene matches: 5. The CDR3 sequence is 14 residues long.

The CDR3, as DNA: TGTGCCAGCAGTTACTCTGGGTTCATGGACGAGCAGTACTTC. As protein: CASSYSGFMDEQYF. This sequence joins TRBV6-5 and TRBJ2-7; unclear D gene. The CDR3 extends over 14 amino acids. Germline lookup yields CDR1 MNHEY and CDR2 SVGAGI. Trimming took off 0 bases at V and 5 bases at J, with 11 bases between the two ends.

V usage is TRBV28 and J usage is TRBJ2-7, with D hard to call. V lost 4 bases and J 4 bases, leaving 5 bases between the germline ends. The CDR3 is made up of 11 amino acids. Germline values: CDR1 MDHEN, CDR2 SYDVKM. CDR3 amino acids: CASSSMYEQYV. CDR3 sequence (DNA): TGTGCCAGCAGTTCCATGTACGAGCAGTACGTC.